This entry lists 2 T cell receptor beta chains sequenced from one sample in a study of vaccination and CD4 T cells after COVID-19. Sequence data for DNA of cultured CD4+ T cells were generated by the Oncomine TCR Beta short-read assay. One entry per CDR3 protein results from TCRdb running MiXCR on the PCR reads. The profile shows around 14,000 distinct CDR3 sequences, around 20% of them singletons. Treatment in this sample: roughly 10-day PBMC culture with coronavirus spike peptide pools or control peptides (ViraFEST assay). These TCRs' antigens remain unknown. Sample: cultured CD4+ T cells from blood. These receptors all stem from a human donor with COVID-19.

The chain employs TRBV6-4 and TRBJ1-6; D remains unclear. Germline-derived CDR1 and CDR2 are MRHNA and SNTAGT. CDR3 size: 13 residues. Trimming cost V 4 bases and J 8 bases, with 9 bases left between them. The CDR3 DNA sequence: TGTGCCAGCAGTGTTGAACGGGATTCACCCCTCCACTTT. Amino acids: CASSVERDSPLHF.

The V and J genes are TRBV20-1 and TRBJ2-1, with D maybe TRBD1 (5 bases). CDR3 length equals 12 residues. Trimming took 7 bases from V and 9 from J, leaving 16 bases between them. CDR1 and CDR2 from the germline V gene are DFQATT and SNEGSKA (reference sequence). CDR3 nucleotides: TGCAGTGTGCAGGGTCAAGTCAGTGAGCAGTTCTTC. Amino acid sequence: CSVQGQVSEQFF.